The 28 T cell receptor beta chains given below trace back to one sample, sequenced in a study of blood T cell repertoires in COVID-19. Repertoires were generated with immunoSEQ multiplex PCR, while TCRdb's copy carries only in-frame clones and drops some. This table holds 280,000 or so clones, 85% found once. Sequencing was carried out using PBMCs or T cells enriched from blood (not recorded which). The receptors were gathered from a woman in her 50s who had recovered from COVID-19.

The chain uses TRBV9 and TRBJ2-5, with 9 bases that match TRBD1. The germline V gene has CDR1 SGDLS and CDR2 YYNGEE. This CDR3 spans 15 amino acids. V shed 3 bases, J shed 2 bases, and the junction held 5 bases outside the gene matches. In DNA, the CDR3 is TGTGCCAGCAGCGGGGGACAGGGATTACAAGAGACCCAGTACTTC. It codes for CASSGGQGLQETQYF.

The CDR3 DNA is TGTGCCAGCTCGCCTCAGGGGGATGGCTACACCTTC. Translation: CASSPQGDGYTF. The chain combines TRBV18 with TRBJ1-2; 7 nucleotides align to TRBD1. This CDR3 region has 12 residues. Losses at the gene ends were 6 bases for V and 6 bases for J; bases not matched to a gene: 4. Germline V gene lookup returns CDR1 KGHSH and CDR2 LQKENI.

V is TRBV9 and J is TRBJ2-5; TRBD2 agrees at 10 bases. With V trimmed by 0 bases and J by 3 bases, 8 bases remained unmatched. CDR3 length: 17 residues. The germline gives CDR1 SGDLS, CDR2 YYNGEE. CDR3 sequence: CASSVGTLAGVEETQYF. CDR3 DNA: TGTGCCAGCAGCGTAGGGACCCTAGCGGGGGTGGAAGAGACCCAGTACTTC.

The chain's CDR3 is CASSIGRGHETQYF. The CDR3 nucleotides are TGTGCCAGTAGTATCGGCAGGGGGCACGAGACCCAGTACTTC. The chain has TRBV19 and TRBJ2-5, with 8 bases fitting TRBD1. Per germline, CDR1 LNHDA and CDR2 SQIVND (reference sequence). The CDR3 spans 14 residues. The V and J ends lost 3 bases and 5 bases, in that order; junction bases with no gene match: 5.

This clone was counted a single time. CDR3 nucleotides: TGTGCCAGCAGTTTAGAGATAAAGTCGACAGGGGATGGTCAGCCCCAGCATTTT. Protein: CASSLEIKSTGDGQPQHF. The V call is TRBV27, the J call TRBJ1-5, with 8 bases that match TRBD1. This CDR3 is 18 amino acids long. V lost 2 bases to trimming and J lost 6 bases; unmatched junction nucleotides: 15. Germline V CDR1 and CDR2: MNHEY, SMNVEV (reference sequence).

The V call is TRBV11-2, the J call TRBJ1-1; D is uncertain. The V and J ends lost 2 bases and 4 bases respectively, with 8 bases between them. There are 13 residues in the CDR3. The germline CDR1 and CDR2 sequences are SGHAT and FQNNGV. CDR3 amino acids: CASSLSGSTEAFF. The DNA for the CDR3 is TGTGCCAGCAGCTTATCGGGGTCCACTGAAGCTTTCTTT.

The CDR3 region has the DNA TGTGCCAGCAGTGAATATCCAGCGGGGGTTTCGGATACGCAGTATTTT. This encodes CASSEYPAGVSDTQYF. V usage is TRBV2 and J usage is TRBJ2-3, with 8 bases matching TRBD2. V was clipped by 2 bases and J by 6 bases; unmatched bases: 10. This CDR3 spans 16 amino acids. Germline V CDR1 and CDR2: SNHLY, FYNNEI.

This sequence joins TRBV6-2 or TRBV6-3 and TRBJ2-7; D unresolved. Germline CDR1 and CDR2: MNHEY and SVGEGT. V was trimmed by 2 bases and J by 4 bases, leaving 6 bases between them. The CDR3 runs 12 residues. This CDR3 is CASSYPRYEQYF. The DNA of the CDR3 is TGTGCCAGCAGTTACCCCCGTTACGAGCAGTACTTC.

The chain recombines TRBV11-2 with TRBJ2-3; D unclear. The V gene lost 1 base and the J gene lost 0 bases, with 20 bases spanning the gap. CDR3 size: 19 residues. Germline V gives CDR1 SGHAT, CDR2 FQNNGV. In nucleotides, the CDR3 is TGTGCCAGCAGCTTAGTATCTTTGGCAGAGCCTAGAAGCACAGATACGCAGTATTTT. Protein: CASSLVSLAEPRSTDTQYF.

This sequence joins TRBV28 and TRBJ2-7; TRBD2 matches at 7 bases. V dropped 10 bases and J dropped 7; count of bases not matched to a gene: 19. This CDR3 region has 15 residues. Germline-derived CDR1 and CDR2 are MDHEN and SYDVKM. This CDR3 is CATTALGRRGGEQYF. The CDR3 region has the DNA TGTGCCACCACGGCCCTGGGGCGCCGCGGGGGTGAGCAGTACTTC.

This rearrangement joins TRBV28 to TRBJ1-4; unclear D gene. Trimming took 4 bases from V and 0 from J, leaving 9 bases between them. Germline V gene sequence: CDR1 MDHEN, CDR2 SYDVKM. This CDR3 comprises 15 residues. This chain's CDR3 is CASSSNGATNEKLFF. Here the CDR3 DNA reads TGTGCCAGCAGTTCCAACGGGGCAACTAATGAAAAACTGTTTTTT. The variable domain in full, with the rest retrieved from reference TRBV28 and TRBJ1-4, is DVKVTQSSRYLVKRTGEKVFLECVQDMDHENMFWYRQDPGLGLRLIYFSYDVKMKEKGDIPEGYSVSREKKERFSLILESASTNQTSMYLCASSSNGATNEKLFFGSGTQLSVL.

The genes are TRBV7-2 and TRBJ2-5, with D perhaps TRBD2 (5 bases). In germline, CDR1 is SGHTA, CDR2 FQGNSA. V lost 3 bases and J 2 bases, leaving 7 bases between the germline ends. The CDR3 totals 13 residues. This chain's CDR3 is CASSLSGQETQYF. The CDR3, as DNA: TGTGCCAGCAGCTTGAGCGGACAAGAGACCCAGTACTTC.

This clone has a handful of counts. V usage is TRBV11-2 and J usage is TRBJ1-2, with a possible D match to TRBD1 (6 bases). Germline V gives CDR1 SGHAT, CDR2 FQNNGV. Trimming removed 4 bases from V and 5 bases from J, with 11 bases in between. The CDR3 is made up of 13 amino acids. This chain's CDR3 is CASSSLQGYGYTF. The CDR3 DNA sequence: TGTGCCAGCAGCTCACTACAGGGATATGGCTACACCTTC. Filled out from reference TRBV11-2 and TRBJ1-2, the complete variable domain reads EAGVAQSPRYKIIEKRQSVAFWCNPISGHATLYWYQQILGQGPKLLIQFQNNGVVDDSQLPKDRFSAERLKGVDSTLKIQPAKLEDSAVYLCASSSLQGYGYTFGSGTRLTVV.

CDR3 in DNA: TGTGCCAGCAGTTTGCGTAACTCTGGAAACACCATATATTTT. Amino acid sequence: CASSLRNSGNTIYF. The chain combines TRBV28 with TRBJ1-3, with D hard to call. Germline V gives CDR1 MDHEN, CDR2 SYDVKM. The ends were cut back, 3 bases at V and 0 bases at J, with 6 bases in the middle. The CDR3 is made up of 14 amino acids.

V usage is TRBV6-5 and J usage is TRBJ2-2; D gene ambiguous. Per germline, CDR1 MNHEY and CDR2 SVGAGI. The CDR3 spans 10 residues. Trimming removed 5 bases from V and 8 bases from J, with 3 bases in between. CDR3 bases: TGTGCCAGCAGTCCTGGGGAGCTGTTTTTT. Translating gives CASSPGELFF.

The table lists this clone with a few counts. J is TRBJ1-5 and V is TRBV5-1; tentative D call: TRBD1 (6 bases). The CDR3 extends over 14 amino acids. The germline gives CDR1 SGHRS, CDR2 YFSETQ. Trimming took 7 bases from V and 4 from J, leaving 15 bases between them. CDR3 coding DNA: TGCGCCAGCTCCCGAGGGGGGGGGAATCAGCCCCAGCATTTT. This codes for CASSRGGGNQPQHF.

The chain combines TRBV5-1 with TRBJ1-1; a weak D match, TRBD1 (6 bases). This CDR3 comprises 15 residues. Between the trimmed V and J ends, which lost 1 base and 1 base, there was a span of 11 bases. Germline assignment: CDR1 SGHRS and CDR2 YFSETQ. CDR3 residues: CASSLIGRGNTEAFF. In nucleotides, the CDR3 is TGCGCCAGCAGCTTGATTGGCAGGGGGAACACTGAAGCTTTCTTT.

The V gene is TRBV7-6, the J gene TRBJ2-2; 7 bases are shared with TRBD2. CDR3 length: 17 residues. In germline, CDR1 is SGHVS, CDR2 FNYEAQ. With 1 base clipped from V and 4 bases from J, the junction kept 9 bases outside the gene matches. The CDR3 sequence is CASSLVTVKRGTGELFF. The DNA of the CDR3 is TGTGCCAGCAGCTTAGTTACAGTCAAGCGGGGCACCGGGGAGCTGTTTTTT.

This clone was observed a few times. This rearrangement joins TRBV4-2 to TRBJ2-7; 7 bases are a match to TRBD2. J lost 0 bases, V lost 0 bases, and 11 bases had no gene match. The CDR3 length is 18 residues. The germline V gene encodes CDR1 LGHNA and CDR2 YNFKEQ. This CDR3 reads CASSQDERMPGGSYEQYF. For the CDR3, the DNA is TGTGCCAGCAGCCAAGATGAGAGGATGCCGGGGGGCTCCTACGAGCAGTACTTC.

The V and J genes are TRBV5-1 and TRBJ1-2; TRBD1 matches 8 bases. V was pared by 4 bases and J by 4 bases, with 9 bases of the junction left unmatched. CDR1 is SGHRS and CDR2 is YFSETQ in the germline V gene. This CDR3 has 15 residues. CDR3 sequence (DNA): TGCGCCAGCAGCCCAGGGACAGGAACTAGCTATGGCTACACCTTC. It encodes CASSPGTGTSYGYTF.

The genes are TRBV7-3 and TRBJ2-3; 9 nucleotides match TRBD2. The CDR3 has 16 residues. Germline CDR1 is SGHTA and CDR2 is FQGTGA. J gave up 1 base and V 5 bases, and 7 bases lay outside the gene matches. CDR3 DNA sequence: TGTGCCAGCAGCCGCCCCGTAGCGGGGGGCACAGATACGCAGTATTTT. Translated, it gives CASSRPVAGGTDTQYF.

The chain employs TRBV6-1 and TRBJ2-3; D may be TRBD2 (5 bases). Germline lookup yields CDR1 MNHNS and CDR2 SASEGT. The CDR3 runs 13 residues. Trimming shortened V by 0 bases and J by 7 bases, and 8 bases separated the two germline ends. The CDR3, as DNA: TGTGCCAGCAGTGAAGCGAGGGCAAATACGCAGTATTTT. Residues: CASSEARANTQYF.

In this sample, this clone turned up a few times. The rearrangement uses TRBV2 and TRBJ1-1; D not certain. CDR1 and CDR2 (germline): SNHLY, FYNNEI. The CDR3 runs to 13 residues. V lost 8 bases and J lost 1, with 11 bases in between. CDR3 loop: CASGAGRNTEAFF. The CDR3 bases are TGTGCCAGCGGTGCAGGCCGGAACACTGAAGCTTTCTTT.

V gene TRBV6-6 combines with J gene TRBJ1-5; 8 positions match TRBD1. The CDR3 totals 14 residues. Germline V gives CDR1 MNHNY, CDR2 SVGAGI (reference sequence). J lost 4 bases, V lost 2 bases, and 1 base had no gene match. This CDR3 reads CASSYRTGNQPQHF. The CDR3 nucleotides are TGTGCCAGCAGTTACCGGACAGGGAATCAGCCCCAGCATTTT.

This clone was counted a few times. The rearrangement uses TRBV18 and TRBJ2-2; D may be TRBD1 (5 bases). The CDR3 is 14 amino acids. V gave up 3 bases and J gave up 1 base, with 6 bases separating them. Germline V gives CDR1 KGHSH, CDR2 LQKENI. CDR3 DNA: TGTGCCAGCTCACCGGACAAGAACACCGGGGAGCTGTTTTTT. It specifies CASSPDKNTGELFF.

The chain carries TRBV5-1 and TRBJ1-4, with unresolved D. Germline V gene sequence: CDR1 SGHRS, CDR2 YFSETQ. With 0 bases removed from V and 10 bases from J, the gap between germline ends came to 7 bases. CDR3 size: 12 residues. The CDR3 DNA reads TGCGCCAGCAGCTTGGACAATACAAAACTGTTTTTT. Residues: CASSLDNTKLFF.

CDR3 region: CASRYPGQGPFF. In nucleotides, the CDR3 is TGTGCCAGCAGGTATCCGGGACAGGGTCCGTTCTTC. The chain is built from TRBV28 and TRBJ2-1; TRBD1 aligns across 9 bases. This CDR3 has 12 amino acids. V dropped 6 bases and J dropped 15; count of bases not matched to a gene: 9. Germline CDR1 reads MDHEN; CDR2 reads SYDVKM.

This clone was recorded a few times. The chain has TRBV19 and TRBJ2-7, with 8 bases identical to TRBD1. This CDR3 has 13 residues. Germline loops: CDR1 LNHDA, CDR2 SQIVND (reference sequence). The V and J ends lost 9 bases and 1 base, in that order; junction bases with no gene match: 5. DNA of the CDR3: TGTGCCAGCAGACGGACAGGGTCCTACGAGCAGTACTTC. This codes for CASRRTGSYEQYF. Variable domain in full (rest from reference TRBV19 and TRBJ2-7): DGGITQSPKYLFRKEGQNVTLSCEQNLNHDAMYWYRQDPGQGLRLIYYSQIVNDFQKGDIAEGYSVSREKKESFPLTVTSAQKNPTAFYLCASRRTGSYEQYFGPGTRLTVT.